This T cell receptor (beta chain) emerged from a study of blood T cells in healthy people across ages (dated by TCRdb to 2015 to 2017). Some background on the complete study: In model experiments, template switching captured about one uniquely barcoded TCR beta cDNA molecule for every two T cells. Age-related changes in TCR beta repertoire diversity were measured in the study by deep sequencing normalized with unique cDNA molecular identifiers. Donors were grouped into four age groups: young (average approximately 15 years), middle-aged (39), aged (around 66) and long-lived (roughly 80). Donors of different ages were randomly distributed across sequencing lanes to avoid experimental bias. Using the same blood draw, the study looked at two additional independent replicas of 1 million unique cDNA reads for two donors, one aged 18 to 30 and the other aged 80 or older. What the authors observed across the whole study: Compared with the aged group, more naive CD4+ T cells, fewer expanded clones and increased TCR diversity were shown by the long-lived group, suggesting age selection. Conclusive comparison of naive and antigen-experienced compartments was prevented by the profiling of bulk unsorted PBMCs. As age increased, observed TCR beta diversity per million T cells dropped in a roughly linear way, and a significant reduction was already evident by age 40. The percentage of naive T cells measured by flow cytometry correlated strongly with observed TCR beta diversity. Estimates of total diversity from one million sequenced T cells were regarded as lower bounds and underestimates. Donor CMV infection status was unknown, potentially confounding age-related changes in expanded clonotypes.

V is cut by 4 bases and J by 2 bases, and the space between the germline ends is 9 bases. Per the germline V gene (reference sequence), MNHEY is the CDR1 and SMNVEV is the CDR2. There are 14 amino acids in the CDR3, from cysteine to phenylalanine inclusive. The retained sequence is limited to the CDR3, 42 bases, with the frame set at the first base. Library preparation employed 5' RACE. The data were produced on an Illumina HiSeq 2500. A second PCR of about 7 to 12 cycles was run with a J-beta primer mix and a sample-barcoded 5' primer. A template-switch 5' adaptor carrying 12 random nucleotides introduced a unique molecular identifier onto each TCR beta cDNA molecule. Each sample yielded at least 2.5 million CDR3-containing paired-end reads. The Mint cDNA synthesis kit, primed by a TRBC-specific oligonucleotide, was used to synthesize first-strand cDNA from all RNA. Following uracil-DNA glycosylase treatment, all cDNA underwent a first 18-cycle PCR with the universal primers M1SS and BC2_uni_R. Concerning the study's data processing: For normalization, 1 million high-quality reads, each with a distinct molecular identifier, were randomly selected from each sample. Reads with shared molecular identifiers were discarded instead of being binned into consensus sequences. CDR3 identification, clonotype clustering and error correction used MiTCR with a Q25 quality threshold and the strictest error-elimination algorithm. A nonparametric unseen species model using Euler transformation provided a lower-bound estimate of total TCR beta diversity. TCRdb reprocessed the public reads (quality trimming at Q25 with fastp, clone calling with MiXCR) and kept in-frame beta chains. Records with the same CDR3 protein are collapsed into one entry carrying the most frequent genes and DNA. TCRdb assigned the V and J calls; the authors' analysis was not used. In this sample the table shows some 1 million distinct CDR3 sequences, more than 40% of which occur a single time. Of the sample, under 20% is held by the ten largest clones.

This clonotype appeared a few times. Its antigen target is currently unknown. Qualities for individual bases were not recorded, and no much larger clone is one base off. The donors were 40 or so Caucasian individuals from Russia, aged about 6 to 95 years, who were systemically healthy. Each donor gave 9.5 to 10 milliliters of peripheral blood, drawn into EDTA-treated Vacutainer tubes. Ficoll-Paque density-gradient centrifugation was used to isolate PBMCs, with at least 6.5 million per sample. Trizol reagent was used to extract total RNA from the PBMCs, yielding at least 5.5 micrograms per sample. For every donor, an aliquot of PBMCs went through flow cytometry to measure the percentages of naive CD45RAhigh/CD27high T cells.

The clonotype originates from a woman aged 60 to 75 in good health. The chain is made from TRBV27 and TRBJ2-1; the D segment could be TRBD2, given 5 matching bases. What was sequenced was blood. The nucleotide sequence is TGTGCCAGCAGTTGGGCGGGTACCTACAATGAGCAGTTCTTC. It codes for CASSWAGTYNEQFF.